This TCR beta chain was retrieved from a study of blood T cell repertoires in COVID-19. Study-level information: From T cells, B-cell-depleted T cells, or PBMCs came the material, which was cDNA or gDNA.

The germline CDR1 and CDR2 sequences are MNHEY and SVGAGI. The CDR3 totals 15 residues. V shed 8 bases and J shed 0 bases, with 16 bases lying between them. Assay: immunoSEQ multiplex PCR; the TCRdb copy retains only in-frame clones and omits some. The data show a few hundred thousand clones, 85% to 90% seen once. The sample was peripheral blood. J is TRBJ1-1 and V is TRBV6-5; D is unresolved. The TCR was taken from a man aged 55-75 years who had recovered from COVID-19. The CDR3 loop reads CASPRGKSMNTEAFF. In DNA form, the CDR3 reads TGTGCCAGCCCTCGGGGTAAGTCTATGAACACTGAAGCTTTCTTT.